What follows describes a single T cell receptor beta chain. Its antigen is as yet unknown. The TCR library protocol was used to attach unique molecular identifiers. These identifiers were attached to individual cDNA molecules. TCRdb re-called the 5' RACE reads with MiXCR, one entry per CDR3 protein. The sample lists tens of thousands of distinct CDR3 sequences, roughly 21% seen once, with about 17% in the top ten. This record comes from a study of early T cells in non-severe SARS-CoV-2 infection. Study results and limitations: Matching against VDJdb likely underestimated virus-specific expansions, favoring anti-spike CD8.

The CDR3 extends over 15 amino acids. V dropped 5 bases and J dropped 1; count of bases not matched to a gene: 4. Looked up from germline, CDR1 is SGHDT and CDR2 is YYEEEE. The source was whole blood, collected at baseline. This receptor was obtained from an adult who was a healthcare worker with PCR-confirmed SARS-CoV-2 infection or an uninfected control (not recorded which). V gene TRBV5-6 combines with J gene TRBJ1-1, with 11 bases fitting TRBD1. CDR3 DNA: TGTGCCAGCAGGGGACAGGGGGGGCCGAACACTGAAGCTTTCTTT. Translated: CASRGQGGPNTEAFF.